In its sample, the clone carrying this T cell receptor beta chain ranks as medium-sized. Its specificity is unknown. Study conclusions and caveats: Under 2.2% of tumor Treg sequences matched blood Tregs or memory cells. The TCR gene usage of tumor memory CD4+ T cells clustered together with blood and lymph node memory CD4+ cells and with lymph node naive CD4+ cells. Tumor Treg TCRs overlapped most with tumor naive CD4+ cells.

The CDR3 is made up of 13 amino acids. The V gene lost 4 bases and the J gene lost 4 bases, with 10 bases spanning the gap. Adaptor-ligated barcode primers were used to amplify TRBV12-4/TRBJ1-2 clonotypes. TCRdb reanalysed the multiplex PCR reads using MiXCR and keeps one entry per CDR3 protein. Of about 210 distinct CDR3 sequences listed, roughly 15% are singletons. Tregs were sorted as CD4+CD25+CD127-/low cells. This TCR came from a female donor with breast cancer. Specimen: tumor-infiltrating Tregs sorted from the breast tumor. This sequence joins TRBV12-3 or TRBV12-4 and TRBJ1-2; no clear D gene. CDR3 sequence (DNA): TGTGCCAGCAGTTCGGACGGCCCCTATGGCTACACCTTC. Translation: CASSSDGPYGYTF.